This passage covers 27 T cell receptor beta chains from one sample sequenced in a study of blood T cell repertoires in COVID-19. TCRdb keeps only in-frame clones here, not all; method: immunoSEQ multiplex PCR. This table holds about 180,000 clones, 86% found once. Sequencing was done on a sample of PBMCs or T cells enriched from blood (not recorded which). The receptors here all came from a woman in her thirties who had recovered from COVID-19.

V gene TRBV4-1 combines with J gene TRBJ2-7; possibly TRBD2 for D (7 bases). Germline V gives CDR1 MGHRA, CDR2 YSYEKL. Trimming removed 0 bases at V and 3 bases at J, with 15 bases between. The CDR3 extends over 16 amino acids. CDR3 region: CASSQEFGGASYEQYF. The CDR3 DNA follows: TGCGCCAGCAGCCAAGAATTTGGGGGGGCAAGCTACGAGCAGTACTTC.

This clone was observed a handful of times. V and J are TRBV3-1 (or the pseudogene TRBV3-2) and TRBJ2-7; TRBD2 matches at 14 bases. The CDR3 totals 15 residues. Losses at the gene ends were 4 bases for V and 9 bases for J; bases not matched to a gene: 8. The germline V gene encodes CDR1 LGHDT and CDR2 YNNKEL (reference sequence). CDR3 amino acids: CASSPLDGTSGGQYF. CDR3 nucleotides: TGTGCCAGCAGCCCCCTGGACGGGACTAGCGGGGGGCAGTACTTC.

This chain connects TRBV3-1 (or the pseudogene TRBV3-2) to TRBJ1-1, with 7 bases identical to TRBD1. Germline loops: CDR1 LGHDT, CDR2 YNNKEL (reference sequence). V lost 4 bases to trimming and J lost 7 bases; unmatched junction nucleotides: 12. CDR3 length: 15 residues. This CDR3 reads CASSPRGGGTDEAFF. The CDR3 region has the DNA TGTGCCAGCAGCCCTAGAGGGGGCGGGACGGATGAAGCTTTCTTT.

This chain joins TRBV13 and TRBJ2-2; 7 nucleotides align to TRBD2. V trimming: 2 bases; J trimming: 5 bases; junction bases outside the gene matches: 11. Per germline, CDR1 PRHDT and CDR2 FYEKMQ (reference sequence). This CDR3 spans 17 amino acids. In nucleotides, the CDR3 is TGTGCCAGCAGCTTAATCCGCGAGCGGGAAGGTACCGGGGAGCTGTTTTTT. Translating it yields CASSLIREREGTGELFF.

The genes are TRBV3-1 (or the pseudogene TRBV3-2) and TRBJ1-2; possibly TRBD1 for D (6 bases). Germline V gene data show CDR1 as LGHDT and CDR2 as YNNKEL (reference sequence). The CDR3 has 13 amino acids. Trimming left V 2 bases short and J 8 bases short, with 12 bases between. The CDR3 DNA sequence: TGTGCCAGCAGCCAAACAGGGTTGGGAGGCTACACCTTC. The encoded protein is CASSQTGLGGYTF.

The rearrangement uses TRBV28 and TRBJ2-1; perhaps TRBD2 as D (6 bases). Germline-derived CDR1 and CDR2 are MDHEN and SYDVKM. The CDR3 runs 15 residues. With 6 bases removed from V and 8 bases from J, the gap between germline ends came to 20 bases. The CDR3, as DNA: TGTGCCAGCAGGCTGACTAGTACTAGTATCGATGAGCAGTTCTTC. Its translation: CASRLTSTSIDEQFF. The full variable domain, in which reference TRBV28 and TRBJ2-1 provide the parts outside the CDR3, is DVKVTQSSRYLVKRTGEKVFLECVQDMDHENMFWYRQDPGLGLRLIYFSYDVKMKEKGDIPEGYSVSREKKERFSLILESASTNQTSMYLCASRLTSTSIDEQFFGPGTRLTVL.

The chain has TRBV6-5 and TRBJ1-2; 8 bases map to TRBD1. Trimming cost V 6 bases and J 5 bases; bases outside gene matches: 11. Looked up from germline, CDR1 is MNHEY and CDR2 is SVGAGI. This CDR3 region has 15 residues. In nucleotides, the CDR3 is TGTGCCAGCAGATCCCCTGCAGGGGGCTGGTATGGCTACACCTTC. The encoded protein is CASRSPAGGWYGYTF.

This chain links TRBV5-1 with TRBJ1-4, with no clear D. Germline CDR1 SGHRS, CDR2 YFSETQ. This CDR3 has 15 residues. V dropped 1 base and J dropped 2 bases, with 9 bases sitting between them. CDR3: CASSLIRGTNEKLFF. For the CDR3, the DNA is TGCGCCAGCAGCTTGATCCGGGGTACTAATGAAAAACTGTTTTTT.

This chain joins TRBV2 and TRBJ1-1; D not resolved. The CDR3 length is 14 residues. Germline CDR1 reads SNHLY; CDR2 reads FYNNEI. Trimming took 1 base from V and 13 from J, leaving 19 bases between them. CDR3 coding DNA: TGTGCCAGCAGTGAAGAAGACACGATGCTTGCGGGTTTCTTT. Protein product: CASSEEDTMLAGFF.

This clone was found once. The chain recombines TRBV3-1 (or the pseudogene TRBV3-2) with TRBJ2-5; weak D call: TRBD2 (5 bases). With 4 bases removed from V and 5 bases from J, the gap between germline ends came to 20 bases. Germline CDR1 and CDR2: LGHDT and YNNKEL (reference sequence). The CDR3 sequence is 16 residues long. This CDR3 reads CASSLLDSPLGETQYF. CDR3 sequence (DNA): TGTGCCAGCAGCCTCTTGGACTCGCCCCTAGGGGAGACCCAGTACTTC.

CDR3 DNA sequence: TGTGCCAGCAGCTTGTCTAGCGGGAGTGGGGGTAGGGATGAGCAGTTCTTC. Encoded protein: CASSLSSGSGGRDEQFF. V and J are TRBV5-4 and TRBJ2-1; 10 bases match TRBD2. The CDR3 contains 17 residues. Germline V CDR1 and CDR2: SGHNT, YYREEE (reference sequence). Losses at the gene ends were 1 base for V and 8 bases for J; bases not matched to a gene: 12.

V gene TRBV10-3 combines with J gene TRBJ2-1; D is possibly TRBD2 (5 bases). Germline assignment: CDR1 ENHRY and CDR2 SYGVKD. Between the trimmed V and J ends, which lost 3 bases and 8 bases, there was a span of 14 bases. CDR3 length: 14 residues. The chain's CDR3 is CAISDDQLRDEQFF. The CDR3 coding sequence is TGTGCCATCAGTGATGACCAGTTGAGGGATGAGCAGTTCTTC.

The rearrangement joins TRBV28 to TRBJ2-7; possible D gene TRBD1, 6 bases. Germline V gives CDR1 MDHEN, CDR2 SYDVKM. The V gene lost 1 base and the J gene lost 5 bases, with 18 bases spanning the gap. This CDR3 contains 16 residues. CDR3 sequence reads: CASSLSQGTGIHEQYF. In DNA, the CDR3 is TGTGCCAGCAGTTTATCCCAGGGCACAGGGATCCACGAGCAGTACTTC.

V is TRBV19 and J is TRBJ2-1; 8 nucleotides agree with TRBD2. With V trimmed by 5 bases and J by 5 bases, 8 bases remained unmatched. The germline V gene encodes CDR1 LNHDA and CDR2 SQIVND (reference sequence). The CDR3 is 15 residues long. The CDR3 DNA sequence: TGTGCCAGTAGTGCCCAGAGCGGGAGAGACAATGAGCAGTTCTTC. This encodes CASSAQSGRDNEQFF. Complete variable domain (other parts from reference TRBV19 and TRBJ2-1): DGGITQSPKYLFRKEGQNVTLSCEQNLNHDAMYWYRQDPGQGLRLIYYSQIVNDFQKGDIAEGYSVSREKKESFPLTVTSAQKNPTAFYLCASSAQSGRDNEQFFGPGTRLTVL.

The CDR3 region is CATSLGTGYEQYF. The DNA of the CDR3 is TGTGCCACCTCTTTAGGGACAGGCTACGAGCAGTACTTC. The rearrangement links TRBV27 to TRBJ2-7; 8 nucleotides line up with TRBD1. The CDR3 loop spans 13 amino acids. Germline CDR1 is MNHEY and CDR2 is SMNVEV (reference sequence). Germline trimming cut 10 bases from V and 3 bases from J; bases unmatched to any gene: 8.

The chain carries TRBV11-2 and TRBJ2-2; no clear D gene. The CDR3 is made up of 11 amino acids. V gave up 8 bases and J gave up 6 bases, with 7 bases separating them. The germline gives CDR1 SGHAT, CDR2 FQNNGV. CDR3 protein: CASLRSGELFF. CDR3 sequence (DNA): TGTGCCAGCCTACGGTCCGGGGAGCTGTTTTTT.

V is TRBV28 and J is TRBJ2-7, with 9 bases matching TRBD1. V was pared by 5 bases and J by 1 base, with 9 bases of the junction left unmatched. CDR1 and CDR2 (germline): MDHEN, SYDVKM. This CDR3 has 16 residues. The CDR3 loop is CASSPTDRGSSYEQYF. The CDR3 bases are TGTGCCAGCAGTCCCACGGACAGGGGCTCTTCCTACGAGCAGTACTTC.

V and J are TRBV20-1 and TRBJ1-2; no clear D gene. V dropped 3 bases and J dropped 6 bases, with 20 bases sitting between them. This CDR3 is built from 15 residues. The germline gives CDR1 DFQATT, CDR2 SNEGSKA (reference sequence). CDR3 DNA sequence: TGCAGTGCTAGTCGACCGTTAGCACTCCATAATGGCTACACCTTC. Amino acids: CSASRPLALHNGYTF.

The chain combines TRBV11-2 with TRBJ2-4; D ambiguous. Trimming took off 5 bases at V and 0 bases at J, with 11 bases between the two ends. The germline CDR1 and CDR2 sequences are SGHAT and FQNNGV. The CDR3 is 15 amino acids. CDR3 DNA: TGTGCCAGCAGCCTGGATAGACTAGCCAAAAACATTCAGTACTTC. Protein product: CASSLDRLAKNIQYF.

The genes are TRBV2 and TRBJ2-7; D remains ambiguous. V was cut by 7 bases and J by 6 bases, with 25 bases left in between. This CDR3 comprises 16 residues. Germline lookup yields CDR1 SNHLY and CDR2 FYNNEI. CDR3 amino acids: CASIPRRSEQPTEQYF. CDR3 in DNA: TGTGCCAGCATCCCCCGCCGGTCGGAACAGCCGACCGAGCAGTACTTC.

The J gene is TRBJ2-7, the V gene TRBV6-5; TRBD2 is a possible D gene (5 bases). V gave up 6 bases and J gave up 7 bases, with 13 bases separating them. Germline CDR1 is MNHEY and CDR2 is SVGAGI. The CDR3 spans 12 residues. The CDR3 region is CASRIITGEQYF. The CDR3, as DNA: TGTGCCAGCAGGATTATAACGGGGGAGCAGTACTTC.

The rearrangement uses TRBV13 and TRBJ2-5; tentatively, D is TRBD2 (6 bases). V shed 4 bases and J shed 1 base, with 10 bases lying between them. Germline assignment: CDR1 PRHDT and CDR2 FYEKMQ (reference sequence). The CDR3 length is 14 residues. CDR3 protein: CASSSGLLQETQYF. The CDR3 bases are TGTGCCAGCAGCTCGGGACTCCTCCAAGAGACCCAGTACTTC.

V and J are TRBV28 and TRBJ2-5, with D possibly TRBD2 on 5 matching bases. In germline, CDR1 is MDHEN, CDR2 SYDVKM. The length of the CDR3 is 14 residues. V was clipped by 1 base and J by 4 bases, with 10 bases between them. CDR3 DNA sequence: TGTGCCAGCAGTTTATACGGGGTTTCAGAGACCCAGTACTTC. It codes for CASSLYGVSETQYF. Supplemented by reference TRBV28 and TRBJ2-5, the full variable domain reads DVKVTQSSRYLVKRTGEKVFLECVQDMDHENMFWYRQDPGLGLRLIYFSYDVKMKEKGDIPEGYSVSREKKERFSLILESASTNQTSMYLCASSLYGVSETQYFGPGTRLLVL.

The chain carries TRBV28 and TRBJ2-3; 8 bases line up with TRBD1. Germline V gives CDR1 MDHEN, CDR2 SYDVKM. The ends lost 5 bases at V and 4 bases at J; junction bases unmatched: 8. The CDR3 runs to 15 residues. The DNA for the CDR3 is TGTGCCAGCAGTGCAACAGGACAGGGCCCAGATACGCAGTATTTT. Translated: CASSATGQGPDTQYF.

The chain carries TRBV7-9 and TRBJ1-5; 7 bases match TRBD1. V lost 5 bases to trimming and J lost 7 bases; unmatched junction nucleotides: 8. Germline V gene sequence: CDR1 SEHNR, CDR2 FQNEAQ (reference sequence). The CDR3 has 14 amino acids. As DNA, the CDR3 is TGTGCCAGCAGCATACAGGGGACGAGGCAGCCCCAGCATTTT. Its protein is CASSIQGTRQPQHF.

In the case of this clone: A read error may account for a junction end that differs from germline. The CDR3 protein is CASSLRVSGQILF. The CDR3, as DNA: TGTGCCAGCAGTTTAAGGGTCAGCGGGCAAATTCTTTTT. V usage is TRBV12-3 or TRBV12-4 and J usage is TRBJ2-3; a weak D match, TRBD2 (6 bases). CDR3 length: 13 amino acids.

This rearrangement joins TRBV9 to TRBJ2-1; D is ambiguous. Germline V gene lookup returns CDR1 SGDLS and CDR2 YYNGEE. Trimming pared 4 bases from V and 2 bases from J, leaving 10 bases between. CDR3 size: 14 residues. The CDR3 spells CASSPRGTYNEQFF. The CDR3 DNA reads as TGTGCCAGCAGCCCCCGCGGCACCTACAATGAGCAGTTCTTC. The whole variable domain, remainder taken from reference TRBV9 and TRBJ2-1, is DSGVTQTPKHLITATGQRVTLRCSPRSGDLSVYWYQQSLDQGLQFLIQYYNGEERAKGNILERFSAQQFPDLHSELNLSSLELGDSALYFCASSPRGTYNEQFFGPGTRLTVL.